This T cell receptor beta chain was captured by sequencing in a study of metastatic and nonmetastatic thyroid tumors. About the research overall: Repertoire data that came from the blood and tumor or nodule tissue of malignant and benign thyroid patients were compared. Study-level points and caveats: Malignant thyroid tumors reportedly exceeded benign nodules significantly in TCR beta diversity, with the difference appearing in blood and tumor.

Per the authors' pipeline: The study's classifier, a distant-metastasis tool for papillary thyroid cancer, was built using CDR3 differences across clinicopathological groups. MiXCR reprocessed the PCR reads for TCRdb. The V and J calls follow TCRdb's processing rather than the paper's. The data contain tens of thousands of clones, roughly 28% of them singletons. This clone was picked up a small number of times. The target antigen is unknown. Thyroid surgery had not been preceded by any treatment in any patient. Input material: blood. The origin of this receptor is a male donor with papillary thyroid cancer or a benign thyroid nodule (not recorded which). Some clones in this sample may be carry-over from other donors' samples.

CDR3 coding DNA: TGTGCCAGCAGCCCAGACGGTCTTACGAGCAATGAGCAGTTCTTC. Its protein product is CASSPDGLTSNEQFF. The chain couples TRBV7-3 to TRBJ2-1; the D is unclear. Germline V gene lookup returns CDR1 SGHTA and CDR2 FQGTGA. The CDR3 is made up of 15 amino acids. Trimming took 5 bases from V and 6 from J, leaving 17 bases between them.